This T cell receptor beta chain was found in a study of regulatory T cells in long-lasting Graves disease. TCR beta libraries were built with iRepertoire HTBI primers and Arm-PCR of CDR3 regions. TCRdb ran MiXCR on the multiplex PCR reads and lists one entry per CDR3 protein. The profile covers roughly 510,000 distinct CDR3 sequences, with 15% to 20% appearing a single time and around 12% taken by the ten largest. Stated time point: newly diagnosed GD, antithyroid drugs for less than 3 months. Scientists built the TCR library using RNA that was extracted from PBMCs. General study results and limits: Lower TCR diversity characterized persistent Graves' patients relative to newly diagnosed patients. Among samples with persistent disease, TRBV28, TRBJ1-2 and TRBJ2-5 were favored.

The length of the CDR3 is 13 residues. Germline CDR1 is GTSNPN and CDR2 is SVGIG (reference sequence). This clonotype showed up many times. Its antigen remains unknown. These data are also associated with another study on T cells in Graves' hyperthyroidism and ophthalmopathy. That source adds: Among clonotypes expanded in thyroid above 0.001, most were also found in blood.

This material consisted of peripheral blood mononuclear cells (PBMCs), taken at new diagnosis, from a patient treated with antithyroid drugs. This sequence originates from a young man with Graves disease. This chain uses TRBV30 with TRBJ2-7, with 9 bases identical to TRBD1. This chain's CDR3 is CAAGQGNSYEQYF. CDR3 coding DNA: TGTGCGGCCGGACAGGGGAATTCTTACGAGCAGTACTTC. The complete variable domain, with remaining parts taken from reference TRBV30 and TRBJ2-7, reads SQTIHQWPATLVQPVGSPLSLECTVEGTSNPNLYWYRQAAGRGLQLLFYSVGIGQISSEVPQNLSASRPQDRQFILSSKKLLLSDSGFYLCAAGQGNSYEQYFGPGTRLTVT.